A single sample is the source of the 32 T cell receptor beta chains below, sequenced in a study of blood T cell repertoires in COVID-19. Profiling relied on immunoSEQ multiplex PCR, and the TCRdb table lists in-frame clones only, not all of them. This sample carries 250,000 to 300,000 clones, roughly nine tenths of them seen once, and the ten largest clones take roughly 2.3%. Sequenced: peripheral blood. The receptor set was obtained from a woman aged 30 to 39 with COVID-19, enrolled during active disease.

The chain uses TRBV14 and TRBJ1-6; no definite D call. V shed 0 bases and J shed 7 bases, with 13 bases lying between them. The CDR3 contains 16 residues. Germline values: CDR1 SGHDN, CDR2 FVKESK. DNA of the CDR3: TGTGCCAGCAGCCAAGATCTTGGAGTTAGAAATTCACCCCTCCACTTT. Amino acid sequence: CASSQDLGVRNSPLHF.

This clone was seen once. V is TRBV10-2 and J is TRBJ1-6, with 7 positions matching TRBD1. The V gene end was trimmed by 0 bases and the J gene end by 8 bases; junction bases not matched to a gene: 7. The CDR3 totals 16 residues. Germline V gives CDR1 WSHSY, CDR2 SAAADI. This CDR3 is CASSESPTGSYSPLHF. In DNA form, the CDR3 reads TGCGCCAGCAGTGAGTCCCCGACAGGGTCCTATTCACCCCTCCACTTT.

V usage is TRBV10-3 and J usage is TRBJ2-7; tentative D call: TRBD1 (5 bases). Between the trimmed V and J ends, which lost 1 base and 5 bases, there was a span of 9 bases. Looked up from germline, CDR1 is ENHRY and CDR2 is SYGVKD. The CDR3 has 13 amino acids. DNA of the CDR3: TGTGCCATCAGTGAGTTGACAGAAAACGAGCAGTACTTC. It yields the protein CAISELTENEQYF.

CDR3 region: CAATRQLNTGELFF. The CDR3 nucleotides read TGTGCCGCGACCAGACAACTGAACACCGGGGAGCTGTTTTTT. This chain links TRBV10-3 with TRBJ2-2; D gene uncertain. Between the trimmed V and J ends, which lost 11 bases and 1 base, there was a span of 14 bases. Germline-derived CDR1 and CDR2 are ENHRY and SYGVKD. CDR3 length equals 14 residues.

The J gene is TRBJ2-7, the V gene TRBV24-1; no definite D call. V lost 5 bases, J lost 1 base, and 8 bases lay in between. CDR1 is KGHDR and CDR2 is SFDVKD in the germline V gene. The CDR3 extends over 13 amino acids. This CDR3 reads CATSAAASYEQYF. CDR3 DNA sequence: TGTGCCACCAGTGCCGCGGCTTCCTACGAGCAGTACTTC.

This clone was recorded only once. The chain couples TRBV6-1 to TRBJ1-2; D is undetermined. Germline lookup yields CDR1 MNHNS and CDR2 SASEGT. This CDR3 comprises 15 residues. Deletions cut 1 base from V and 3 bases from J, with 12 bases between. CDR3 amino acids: CASSEETRRHYGYTF. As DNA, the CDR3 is TGTGCCAGCAGTGAAGAGACGCGGAGACACTATGGCTACACCTTC.

The CDR3 here is CSVDGAGNYGYTF. The DNA for the CDR3 is TGCAGCGTTGACGGAGCAGGGAACTATGGCTACACCTTC. V usage is TRBV29-1 and J usage is TRBJ1-2, with D tentatively TRBD1 (5 bases). CDR1 and CDR2 (germline): SQVTM, ANQGSEA. Trimming removed 3 bases from V and 2 bases from J, with 10 bases in between. This CDR3 comprises 13 residues.

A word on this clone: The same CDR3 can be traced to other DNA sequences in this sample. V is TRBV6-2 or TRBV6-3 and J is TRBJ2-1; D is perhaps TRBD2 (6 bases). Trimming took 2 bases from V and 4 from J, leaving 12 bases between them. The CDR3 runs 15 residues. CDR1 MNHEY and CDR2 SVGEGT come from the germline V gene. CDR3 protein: CASSYGGAGYNEQFF. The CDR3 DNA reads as TGTGCCAGCAGTTACGGCGGGGCGGGGTACAATGAGCAGTTCTTC.

CDR3 nucleotide sequence: TGTGCCTGGCAGACTACTACTAGCACAGATACGCAGTATTTT. This codes for CAWQTTTSTDTQYF. V is TRBV30 and J is TRBJ2-3, with a tentative D call TRBD2 (5 bases). Germline CDR1 is GTSNPN and CDR2 is SVGIG (reference sequence). With 5 bases removed from V and 0 bases from J, the gap between germline ends came to 12 bases. The CDR3 is made up of 14 amino acids. Full variable domain (rest looked up from reference TRBV30 and TRBJ2-3): SQTIHQWPATLVQPVGSPLSLECTVEGTSNPNLYWYRQAAGRGLQLLFYSVGIGQISSEVPQNLSASRPQDRQFILSSKKLLLSDSGFYLCAWQTTTSTDTQYFGPGTRLTVL.

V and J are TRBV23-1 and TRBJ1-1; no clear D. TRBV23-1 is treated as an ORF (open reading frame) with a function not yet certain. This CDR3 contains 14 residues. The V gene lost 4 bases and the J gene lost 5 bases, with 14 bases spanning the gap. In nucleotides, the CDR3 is TGCGCCAGCAGTCTGAGGTGGGGAGGGACTGAAGCTTTCTTT. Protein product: CASSLRWGGTEAFF.

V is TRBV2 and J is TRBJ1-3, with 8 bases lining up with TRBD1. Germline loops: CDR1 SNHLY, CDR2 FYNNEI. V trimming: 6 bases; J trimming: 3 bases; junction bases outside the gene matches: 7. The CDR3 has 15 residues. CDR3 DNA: TGTGCCAGCAGGGAGGACAGGGTTGGTGGAAACACCATATATTTT. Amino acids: CASREDRVGGNTIYF.

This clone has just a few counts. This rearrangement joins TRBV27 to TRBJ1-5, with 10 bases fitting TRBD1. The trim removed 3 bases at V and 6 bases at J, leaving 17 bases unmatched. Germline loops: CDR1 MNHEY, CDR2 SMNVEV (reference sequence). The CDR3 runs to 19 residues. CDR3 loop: CASSFPPRDRGSSGQPQHF. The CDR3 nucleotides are TGTGCCAGCAGTTTCCCCCCACGGGACAGGGGATCGTCCGGTCAGCCCCAGCATTTT.

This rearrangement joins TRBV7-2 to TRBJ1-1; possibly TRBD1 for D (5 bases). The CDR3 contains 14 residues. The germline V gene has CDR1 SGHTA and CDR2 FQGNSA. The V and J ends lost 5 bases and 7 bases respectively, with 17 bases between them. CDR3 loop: CASSALGGGFEAFF. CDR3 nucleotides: TGTGCCAGCAGCGCCCTGGGGGGGGGATTTGAAGCTTTCTTT.

The CDR3 DNA sequence: TGTGCCAGCAGCCCAAGAGTAGGAGCCTACAATGAGCAGTTCTTC. Translating gives CASSPRVGAYNEQFF. The V and J genes are TRBV7-2 and TRBJ2-1, with D uncertain. The CDR3 has 15 amino acids. V lost 5 bases and J 2 bases, leaving 13 bases between the germline ends. Germline CDR1 and CDR2: SGHTA and FQGNSA.

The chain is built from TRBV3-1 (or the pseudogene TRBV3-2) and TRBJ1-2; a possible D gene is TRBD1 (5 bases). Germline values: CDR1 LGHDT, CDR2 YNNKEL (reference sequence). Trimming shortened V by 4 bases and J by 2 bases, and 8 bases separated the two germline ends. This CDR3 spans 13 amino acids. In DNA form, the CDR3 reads TGTGCCAGCAGCCCCCAGGGAAACTATGGCTACACCTTC. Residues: CASSPQGNYGYTF.

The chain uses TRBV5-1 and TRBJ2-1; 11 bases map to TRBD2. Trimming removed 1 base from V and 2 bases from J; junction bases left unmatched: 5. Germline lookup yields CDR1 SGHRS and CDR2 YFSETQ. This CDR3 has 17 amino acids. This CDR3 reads CASSLILAGGTYNEQFF. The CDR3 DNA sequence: TGCGCCAGCAGCTTGATCCTAGCGGGAGGAACCTACAATGAGCAGTTCTTC.

CDR3 residues: CASSPSRLQSSYEQYF. The CDR3 nucleotides read TGTGCCAGCAGCCCCAGCCGACTCCAGAGCTCCTACGAGCAGTACTTC. This chain links TRBV7-2 with TRBJ2-7; D not resolved. This CDR3 has 16 amino acids. V was trimmed by 5 bases and J by 0 bases, leaving 17 bases between them. CDR1 is SGHTA, CDR2 FQGNSA, per germline.

CDR3 protein: CASTNSRDSSGNTIYF. The CDR3, as DNA: TGTGCCAGCACCAACTCCCGGGACAGCTCTGGAAACACCATATATTTT. The chain joins TRBV28 to TRBJ1-3, with 7 positions matching TRBD1. Unmatched junction bases numbered 9, after V lost 7 bases and J lost 0 bases. CDR3 length: 16 amino acids. CDR1 and CDR2 from the germline V gene are MDHEN and SYDVKM. The full variable domain, rest sourced from reference TRBV28 and TRBJ1-3, is DVKVTQSSRYLVKRTGEKVFLECVQDMDHENMFWYRQDPGLGLRLIYFSYDVKMKEKGDIPEGYSVSREKKERFSLILESASTNQTSMYLCASTNSRDSSGNTIYFGEGSWLTVV.

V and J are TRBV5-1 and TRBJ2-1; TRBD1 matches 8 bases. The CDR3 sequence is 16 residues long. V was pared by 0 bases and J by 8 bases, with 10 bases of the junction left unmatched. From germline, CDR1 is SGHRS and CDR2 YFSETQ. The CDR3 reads CASSLDPRQGSDEQFF. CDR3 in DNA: TGCGCCAGCAGCTTGGACCCGAGACAGGGGTCCGATGAGCAGTTCTTC.

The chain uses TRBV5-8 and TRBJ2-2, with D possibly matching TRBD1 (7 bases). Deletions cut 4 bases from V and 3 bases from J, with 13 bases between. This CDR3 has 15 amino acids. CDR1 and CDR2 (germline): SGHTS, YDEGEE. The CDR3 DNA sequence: TGTGCCAGCAGCGTCAGGGGGGTAGACACCGGGGAGCTGTTTTTT. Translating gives CASSVRGVDTGELFF. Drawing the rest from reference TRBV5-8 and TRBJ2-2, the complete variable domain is EAGVTQSPTHLIKTRGQQATLRCSPISGHTSVYWYQQALGLGLQFLLWYDEGEERNRGNFPPRFSGRQFPNYSSELNVNALELEDSALYLCASSVRGVDTGELFFGEGSRLTVL.

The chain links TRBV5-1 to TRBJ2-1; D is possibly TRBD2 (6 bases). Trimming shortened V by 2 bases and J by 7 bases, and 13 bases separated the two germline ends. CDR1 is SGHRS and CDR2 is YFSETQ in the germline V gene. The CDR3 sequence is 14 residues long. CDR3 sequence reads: CASSFGRLENEQFF. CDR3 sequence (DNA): TGCGCCAGCAGCTTTGGGCGACTAGAGAATGAGCAGTTCTTC.

The CDR3 reads CASHRGGNTGELFF. The CDR3 DNA reads as TGCGCCAGCCACAGAGGGGGGAACACCGGGGAGCTGTTTTTT. The chain combines TRBV5-1 with TRBJ2-2, with TRBD1 as a possible D gene (6 bases). V lost 7 bases, J lost 1 base, and 11 bases lay in between. Germline lookup yields CDR1 SGHRS and CDR2 YFSETQ. This CDR3 contains 14 residues.

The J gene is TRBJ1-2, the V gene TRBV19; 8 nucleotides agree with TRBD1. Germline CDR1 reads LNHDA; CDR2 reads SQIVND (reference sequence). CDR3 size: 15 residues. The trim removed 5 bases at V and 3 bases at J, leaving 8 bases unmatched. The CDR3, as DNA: TGTGCCAGTAGTGTATCTCCGGGACAGGACTATGGCTACACCTTC. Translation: CASSVSPGQDYGYTF.

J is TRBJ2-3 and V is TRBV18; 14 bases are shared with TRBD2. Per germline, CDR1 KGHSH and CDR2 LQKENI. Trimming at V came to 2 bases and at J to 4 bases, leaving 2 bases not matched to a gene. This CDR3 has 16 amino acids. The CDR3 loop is CASSPGTSGSADTQYF. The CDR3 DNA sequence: TGTGCCAGCTCACCAGGGACTAGCGGGAGTGCAGATACGCAGTATTTT.

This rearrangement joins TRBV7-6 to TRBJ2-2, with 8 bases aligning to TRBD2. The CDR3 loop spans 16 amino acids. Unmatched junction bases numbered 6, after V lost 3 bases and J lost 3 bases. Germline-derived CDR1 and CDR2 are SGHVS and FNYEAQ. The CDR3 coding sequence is TGTGCCAGCAGCTTCCTAGCGGGTGAGGACACCGGGGAGCTGTTTTTT. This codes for CASSFLAGEDTGELFF.

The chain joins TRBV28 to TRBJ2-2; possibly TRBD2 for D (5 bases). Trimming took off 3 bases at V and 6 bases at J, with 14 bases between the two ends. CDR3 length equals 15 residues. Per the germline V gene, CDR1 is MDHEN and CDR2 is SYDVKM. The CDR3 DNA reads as TGTGCCAGCAGTTTTGAGGGTTATGGGTCCGGGGAGCTGTTTTTT. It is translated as CASSFEGYGSGELFF.

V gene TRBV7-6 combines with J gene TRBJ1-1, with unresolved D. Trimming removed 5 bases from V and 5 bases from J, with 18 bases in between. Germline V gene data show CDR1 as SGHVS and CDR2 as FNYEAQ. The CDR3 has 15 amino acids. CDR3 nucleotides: TGTGCCAGCAGCCTTGGGAGTTGGGGTAAGACTGAAGCTTTCTTT. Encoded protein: CASSLGSWGKTEAFF.

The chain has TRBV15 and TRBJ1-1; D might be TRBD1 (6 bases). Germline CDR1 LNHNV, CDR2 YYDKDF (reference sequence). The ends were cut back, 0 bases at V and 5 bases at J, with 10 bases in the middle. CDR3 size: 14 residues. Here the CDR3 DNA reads TGTGCCACCAGCAGAGATCGGGGGGCGACTGAAGCTTTCTTT. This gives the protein CATSRDRGATEAFF.

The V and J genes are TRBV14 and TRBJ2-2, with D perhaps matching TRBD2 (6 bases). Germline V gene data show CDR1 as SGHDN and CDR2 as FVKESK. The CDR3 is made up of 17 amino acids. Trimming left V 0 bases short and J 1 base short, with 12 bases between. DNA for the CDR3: TGTGCCAGCAGCCAAGATAGTCTAGCGCTGAACACCGGGGAGCTGTTTTTT. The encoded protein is CASSQDSLALNTGELFF.

The CDR3 DNA sequence: TGTGCCAGCAGTTTAGGGCTAGCGGGAGGGGTCTACAATGAGCAGTTCTTC. Encoded protein: CASSLGLAGGVYNEQFF. The V and J genes are TRBV28 and TRBJ2-1; 12 bases agree with TRBD2. CDR1 and CDR2 from the germline V gene are MDHEN and SYDVKM. V lost 2 bases, J lost 3 bases, and 5 bases stayed unmatched. This CDR3 contains 17 residues.

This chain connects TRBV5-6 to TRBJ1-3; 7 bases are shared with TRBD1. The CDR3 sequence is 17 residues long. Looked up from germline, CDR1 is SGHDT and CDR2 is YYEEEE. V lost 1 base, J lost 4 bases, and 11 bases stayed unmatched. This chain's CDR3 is CASSLSPRGLGGNTIYF. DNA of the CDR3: TGTGCCAGCAGCTTGTCGCCCAGGGGGTTGGGAGGAAACACCATATATTTT.

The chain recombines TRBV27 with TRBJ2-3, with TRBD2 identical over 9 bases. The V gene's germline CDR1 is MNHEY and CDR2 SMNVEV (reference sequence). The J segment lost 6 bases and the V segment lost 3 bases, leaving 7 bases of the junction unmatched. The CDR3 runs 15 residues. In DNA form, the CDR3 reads TGTGCCAGCAGTTTTTTAGCGGGGGCAGTGGATACGCAGTATTTT. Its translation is CASSFLAGAVDTQYF.